Many counts were recorded for the clone carrying this T cell receptor beta chain. Antigen unknown. This sample is part of a study of T-cell reconstitution after alpha-beta-depleted transplantation in children. Overall study results and limits: T-cell counts and diversity at one year following transplant were attributed mainly to newly produced T cells. Reportedly, only several hundred clones from non-depleted graft cells drove alpha-beta T-cell counts at about two months.

Construction of the TCRbeta library involved unique molecular identifiers. Each CDR3 protein is one row after TCRdb ran MiXCR on the PCR reads. The sample includes approximately 190,000 distinct CDR3 sequences, 6.3% of them seen just once. Here the sequenced sample was PBMCs, taken before TCRalphabeta/CD19-depleted stem cell transplant. The receptor was derived from a girl under three years old with combined immunodeficiency, due to receive a stem cell transplant.

CDR3: CSVEDGTSFTDTQYF. CDR3 DNA: TGCAGCGTTGAAGATGGGACTAGCTTCACAGATACGCAGTATTTT. This chain links TRBV29-1 with TRBJ2-3; 9 bases fit TRBD2. The germline V gene has CDR1 SQVTM and CDR2 ANQGSEA. The CDR3 is 15 amino acids. The junction had 3 bases not matched to a gene; V was cut back by 0 bases and J by 2 bases.